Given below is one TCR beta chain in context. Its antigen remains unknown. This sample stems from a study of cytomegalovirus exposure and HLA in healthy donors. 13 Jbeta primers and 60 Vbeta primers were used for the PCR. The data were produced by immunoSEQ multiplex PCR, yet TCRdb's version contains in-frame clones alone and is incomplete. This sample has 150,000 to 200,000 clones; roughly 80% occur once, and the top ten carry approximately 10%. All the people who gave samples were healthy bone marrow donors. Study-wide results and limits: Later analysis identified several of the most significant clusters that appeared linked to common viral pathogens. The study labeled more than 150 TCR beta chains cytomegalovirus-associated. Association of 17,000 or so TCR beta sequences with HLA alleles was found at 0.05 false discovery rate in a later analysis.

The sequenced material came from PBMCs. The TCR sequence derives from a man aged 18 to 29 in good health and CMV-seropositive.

This chain's CDR3 is CASSPGGNEQFF. DNA of the CDR3: TGTGCCAGCAGCCCAGGGGGGAATGAGCAGTTCTTC. This rearrangement joins TRBV5-6 to TRBJ2-1; tentatively, D is TRBD1 (7 bases). The CDR3 is 12 residues long. The germline V and J ends were trimmed by 4 bases and 7 bases, with 9 bases remaining between them. Germline V gene lookup returns CDR1 SGHDT and CDR2 YYEEEE.